The entry below gives a single T cell receptor (beta chain) sequence along with its context. The data were obtained in a study of shared clonotypes between healthy human individuals. Looking at the study overall: Three CD4 naive, three CD4 memory, two CD8 naive and one CD8 memory plate were used per donor.

The V gene lost 3 bases and the J gene lost 6 bases, with 15 bases spanning the gap. Germline V CDR1 and CDR2: KGHSH, LQKENI. The CDR3 sequence is 15 residues long. Data came from immunoSEQ multiplex PCR; TCRdb stores just in-frame clones and leaves some out. Of roughly 2.2 million clones listed, 92% are singletons. This chain links TRBV18 with TRBJ2-1, with a weak D call TRBD2 (6 bases). Material: naive CD4+ T cells from PBMCs. Described subset: CD45RA+ positively selected. The TCR was taken from a man aged 18 to 30 in good health. Some clones in this sample may be carry-over from other donors' samples. The CDR3 DNA reads TGTGCCAGCTCACCGGATTTGCTAGCGATCAATGAGCAGTTCTTC. Its translation: CASSPDLLAINEQFF. The full variable domain, its missing parts supplied by reference TRBV18 and TRBJ2-1, is NAGVMQNPRHLVRRRGQEARLRCSPMKGHSHVYWYRQLPEEGLKFMVYLQKENIIDESGMPKERFSAEFPKEGPSILRIQQVVRGDSAAYFCASSPDLLAINEQFFGPGTRLTVL.